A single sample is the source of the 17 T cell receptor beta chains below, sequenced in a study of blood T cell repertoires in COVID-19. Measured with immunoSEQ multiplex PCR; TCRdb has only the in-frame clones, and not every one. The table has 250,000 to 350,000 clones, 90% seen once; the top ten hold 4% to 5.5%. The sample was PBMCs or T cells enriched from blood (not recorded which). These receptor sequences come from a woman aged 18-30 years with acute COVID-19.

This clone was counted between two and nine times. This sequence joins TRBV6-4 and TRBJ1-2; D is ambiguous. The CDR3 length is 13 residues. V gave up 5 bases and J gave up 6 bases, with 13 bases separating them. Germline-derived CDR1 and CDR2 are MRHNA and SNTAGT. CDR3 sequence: CASSLGPGHGYTF. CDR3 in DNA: TGTGCCAGCAGTCTGGGCCCTGGGCATGGCTACACCTTC.

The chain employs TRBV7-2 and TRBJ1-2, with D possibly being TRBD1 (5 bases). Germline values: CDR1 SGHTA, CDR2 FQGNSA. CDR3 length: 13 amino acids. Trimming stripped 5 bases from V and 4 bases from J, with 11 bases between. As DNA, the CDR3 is TGTGCCAGCAGCCTCGGAGACAGCTATGGCTACACCTTC. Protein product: CASSLGDSYGYTF.

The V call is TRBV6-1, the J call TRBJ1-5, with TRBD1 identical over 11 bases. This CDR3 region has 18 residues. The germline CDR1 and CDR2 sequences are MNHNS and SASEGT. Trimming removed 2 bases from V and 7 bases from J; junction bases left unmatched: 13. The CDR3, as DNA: TGTGCCAGCAGTGAACGGATCTTTCGGACAGGGGGCAGGCAGCCCCAGCATTTT. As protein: CASSERIFRTGGRQPQHF.

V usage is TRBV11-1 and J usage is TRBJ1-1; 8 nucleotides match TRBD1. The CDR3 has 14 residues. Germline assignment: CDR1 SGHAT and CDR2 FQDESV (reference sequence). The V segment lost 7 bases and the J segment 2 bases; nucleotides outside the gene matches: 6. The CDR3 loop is CASTKDRANTEAFF. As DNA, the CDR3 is TGTGCCAGCACCAAGGACAGGGCAAACACTGAAGCTTTCTTT.

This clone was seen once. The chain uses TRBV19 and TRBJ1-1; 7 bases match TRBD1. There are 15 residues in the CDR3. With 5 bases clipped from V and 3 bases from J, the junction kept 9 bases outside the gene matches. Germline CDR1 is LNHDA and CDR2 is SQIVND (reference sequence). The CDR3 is CASSPPIDRDTEAFF. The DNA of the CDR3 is TGTGCCAGTAGTCCCCCAATAGACAGGGACACTGAAGCTTTCTTT.

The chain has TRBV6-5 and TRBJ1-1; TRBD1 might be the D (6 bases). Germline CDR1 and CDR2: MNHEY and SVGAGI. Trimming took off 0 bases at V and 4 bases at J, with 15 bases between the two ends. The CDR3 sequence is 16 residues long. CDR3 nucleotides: TGTGCCAGCAGTTACTCTTTAACAGGGCCCCTCACTGAAGCTTTCTTT. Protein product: CASSYSLTGPLTEAFF.

The CDR3 protein is CASSEWSSNQPQHF. For the CDR3, the DNA is TGTGCCAGCAGTGAATGGAGTAGCAATCAGCCCCAGCATTTT. V gene TRBV25-1 combines with J gene TRBJ1-5; D is ambiguous. The germline V gene has CDR1 MGHDK and CDR2 SYGVNS. V lost 1 base, J lost 0 bases, and 4 bases lay in between. The CDR3 covers 14 residues.

The CDR3 is CASSSGTGAYGYTF. The CDR3 DNA sequence: TGTGCCAGCAGCTCCGGGACAGGGGCCTATGGCTACACCTTC. The rearrangement links TRBV28 to TRBJ1-2, with 10 bases that match TRBD1. Germline CDR1 is MDHEN and CDR2 is SYDVKM. With V trimmed by 6 bases and J by 4 bases, 5 bases remained unmatched. This CDR3 has 14 amino acids.

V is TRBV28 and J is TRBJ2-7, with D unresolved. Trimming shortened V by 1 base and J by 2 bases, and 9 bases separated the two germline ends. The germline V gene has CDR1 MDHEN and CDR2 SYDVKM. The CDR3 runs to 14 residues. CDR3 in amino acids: CASSLSTSTYEQYF. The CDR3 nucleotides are TGTGCCAGCAGTTTATCTACCTCCACCTACGAGCAGTACTTC.

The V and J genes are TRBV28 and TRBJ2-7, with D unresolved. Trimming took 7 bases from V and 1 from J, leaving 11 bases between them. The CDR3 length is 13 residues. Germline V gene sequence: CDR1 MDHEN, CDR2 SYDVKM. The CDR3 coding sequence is TGTGCCAGCACCCTGGGCCAATCCTACGAGCAGTACTTC. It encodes CASTLGQSYEQYF.

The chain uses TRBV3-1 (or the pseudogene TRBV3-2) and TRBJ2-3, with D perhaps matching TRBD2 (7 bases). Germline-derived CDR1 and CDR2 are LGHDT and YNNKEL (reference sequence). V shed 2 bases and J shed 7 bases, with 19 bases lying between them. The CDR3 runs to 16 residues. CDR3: CASSQQGGGPGNTQYF. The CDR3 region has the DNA TGTGCCAGCAGCCAACAAGGGGGAGGGCCCGGGAATACGCAGTATTTT.

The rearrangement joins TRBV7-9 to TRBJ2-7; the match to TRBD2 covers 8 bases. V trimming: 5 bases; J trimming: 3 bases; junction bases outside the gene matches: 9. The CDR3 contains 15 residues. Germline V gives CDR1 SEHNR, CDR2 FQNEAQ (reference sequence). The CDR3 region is CASSAWRAGGYEQYF. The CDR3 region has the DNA TGTGCCAGCAGCGCTTGGCGGGCGGGAGGCTACGAGCAGTACTTC.

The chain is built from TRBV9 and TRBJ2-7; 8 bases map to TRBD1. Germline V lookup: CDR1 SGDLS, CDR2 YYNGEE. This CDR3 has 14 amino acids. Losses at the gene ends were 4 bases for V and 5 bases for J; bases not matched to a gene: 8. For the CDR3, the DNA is TGTGCCAGCAGCTTACGGACAGGGTGGGACGAGCAGTACTTC. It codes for CASSLRTGWDEQYF.

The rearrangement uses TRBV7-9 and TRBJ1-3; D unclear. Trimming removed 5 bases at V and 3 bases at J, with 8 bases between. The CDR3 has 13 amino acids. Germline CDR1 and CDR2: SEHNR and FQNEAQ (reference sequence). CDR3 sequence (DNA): TGTGCCAGCAGCCCATCCGGTGGAAACACCATATATTTT. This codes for CASSPSGGNTIYF.

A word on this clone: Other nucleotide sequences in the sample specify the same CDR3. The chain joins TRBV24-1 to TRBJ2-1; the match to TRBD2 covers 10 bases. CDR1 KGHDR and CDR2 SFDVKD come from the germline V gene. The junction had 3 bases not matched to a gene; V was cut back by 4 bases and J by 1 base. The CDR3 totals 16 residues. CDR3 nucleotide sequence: TGTGCCACCAGTGACCCTAGCGGGAGTTCCTACAATGAGCAGTTCTTC. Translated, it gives CATSDPSGSSYNEQFF.

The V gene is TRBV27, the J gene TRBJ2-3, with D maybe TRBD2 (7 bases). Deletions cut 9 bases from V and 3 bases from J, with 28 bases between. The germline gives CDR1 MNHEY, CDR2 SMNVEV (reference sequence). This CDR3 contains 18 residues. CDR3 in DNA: TGTGCCAGTATTGGGCGGGGGCCGCGTGTCCGGTGGACAGATACGCAGTATTTT. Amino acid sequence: CASIGRGPRVRWTDTQYF.

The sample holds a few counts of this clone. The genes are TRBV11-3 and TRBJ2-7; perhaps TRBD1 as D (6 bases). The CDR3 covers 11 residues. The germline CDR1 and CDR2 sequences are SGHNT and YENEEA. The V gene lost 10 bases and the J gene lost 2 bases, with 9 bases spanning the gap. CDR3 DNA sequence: TGTGCCAAAAGACAGGCCTACGAGCAGTACTTC. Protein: CAKRQAYEQYF.